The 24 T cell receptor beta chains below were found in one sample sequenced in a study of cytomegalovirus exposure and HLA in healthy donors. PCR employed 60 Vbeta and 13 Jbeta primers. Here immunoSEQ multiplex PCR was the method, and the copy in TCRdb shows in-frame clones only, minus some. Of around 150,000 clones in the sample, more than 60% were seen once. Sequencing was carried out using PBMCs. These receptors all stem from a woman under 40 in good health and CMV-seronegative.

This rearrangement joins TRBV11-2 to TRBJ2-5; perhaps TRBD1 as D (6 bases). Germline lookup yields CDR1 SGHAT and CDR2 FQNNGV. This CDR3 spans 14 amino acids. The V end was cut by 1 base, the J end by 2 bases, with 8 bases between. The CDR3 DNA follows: TGTGCCAGCAGCTTAGGAGGGGGACAAGAGACCCAGTACTTC. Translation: CASSLGGGQETQYF.

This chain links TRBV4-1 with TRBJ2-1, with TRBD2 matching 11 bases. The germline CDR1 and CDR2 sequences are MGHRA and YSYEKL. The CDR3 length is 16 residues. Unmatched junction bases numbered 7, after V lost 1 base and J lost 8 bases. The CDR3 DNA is TGCGCCAGCAGCCAAGTTAGCGGGGGGGCCGTGTATGAGCAGTTCTTC. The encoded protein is CASSQVSGGAVYEQFF.

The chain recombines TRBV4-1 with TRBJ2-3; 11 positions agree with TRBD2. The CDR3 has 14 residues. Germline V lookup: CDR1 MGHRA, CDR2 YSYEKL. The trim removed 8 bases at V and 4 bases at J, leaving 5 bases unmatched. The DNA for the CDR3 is TGCGCCAGCGCACTAGCGGGGGACTCAGATACGCAGTATTTT. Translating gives CASALAGDSDTQYF.

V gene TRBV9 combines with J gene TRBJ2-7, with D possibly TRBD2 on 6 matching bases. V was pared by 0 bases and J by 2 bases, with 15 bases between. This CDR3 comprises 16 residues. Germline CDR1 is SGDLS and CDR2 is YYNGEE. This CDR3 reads CASSVGPSGGTYEQYF. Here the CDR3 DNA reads TGTGCCAGCAGCGTAGGGCCCAGTGGGGGGACCTACGAGCAGTACTTC.

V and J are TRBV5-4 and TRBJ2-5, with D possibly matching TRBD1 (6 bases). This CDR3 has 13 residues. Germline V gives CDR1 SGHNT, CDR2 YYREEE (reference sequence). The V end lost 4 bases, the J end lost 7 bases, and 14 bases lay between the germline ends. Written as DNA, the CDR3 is TGTGCCAGCAGCGAGGACAGTCTAGGGACCCAGTACTTC. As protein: CASSEDSLGTQYF.

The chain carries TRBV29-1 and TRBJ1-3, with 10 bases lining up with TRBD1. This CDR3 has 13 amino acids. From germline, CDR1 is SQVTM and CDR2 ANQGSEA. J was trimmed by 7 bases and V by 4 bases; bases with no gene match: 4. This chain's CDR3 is CSVGQGQGNTIYF. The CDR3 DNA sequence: TGCAGCGTTGGACAGGGACAGGGGAACACCATATATTTT.

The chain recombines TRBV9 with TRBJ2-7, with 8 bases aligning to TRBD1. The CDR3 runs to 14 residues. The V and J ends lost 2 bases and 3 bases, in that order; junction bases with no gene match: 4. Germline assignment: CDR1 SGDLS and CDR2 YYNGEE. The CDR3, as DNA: TGTGCCAGCAGCGTGACAGGGGTCAGCTACGAGCAGTACTTC. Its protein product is CASSVTGVSYEQYF.

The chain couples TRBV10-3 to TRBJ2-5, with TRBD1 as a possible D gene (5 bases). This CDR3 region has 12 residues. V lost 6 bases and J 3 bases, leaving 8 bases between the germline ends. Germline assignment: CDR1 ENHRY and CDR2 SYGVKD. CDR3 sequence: CAIRGPEETQYF. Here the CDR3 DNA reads TGTGCCATCAGGGGGCCCGAAGAGACCCAGTACTTC.

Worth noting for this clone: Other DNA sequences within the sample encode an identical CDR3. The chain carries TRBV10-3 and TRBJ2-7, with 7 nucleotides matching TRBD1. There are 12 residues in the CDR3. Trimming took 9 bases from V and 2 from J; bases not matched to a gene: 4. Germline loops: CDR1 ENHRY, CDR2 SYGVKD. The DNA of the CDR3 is TGTGCCATGGCAGGGACAGCCTACGAGCAGTACTTC. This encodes CAMAGTAYEQYF.

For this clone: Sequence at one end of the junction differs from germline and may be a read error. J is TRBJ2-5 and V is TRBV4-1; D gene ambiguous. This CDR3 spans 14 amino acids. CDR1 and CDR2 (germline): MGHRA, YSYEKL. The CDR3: CASSQDRIQEAQYF. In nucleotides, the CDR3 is TGCGCCAGCAGCCAAGACAGAATTCAAGAGGCCCAGTACTTC.

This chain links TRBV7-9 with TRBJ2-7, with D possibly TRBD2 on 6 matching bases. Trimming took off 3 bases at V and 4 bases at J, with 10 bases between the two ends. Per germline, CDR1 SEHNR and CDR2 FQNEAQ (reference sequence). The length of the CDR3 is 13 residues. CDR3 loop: CASSFRGDYEQYF. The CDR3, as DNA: TGTGCCAGCAGCTTTCGCGGGGATTACGAGCAGTACTTC.

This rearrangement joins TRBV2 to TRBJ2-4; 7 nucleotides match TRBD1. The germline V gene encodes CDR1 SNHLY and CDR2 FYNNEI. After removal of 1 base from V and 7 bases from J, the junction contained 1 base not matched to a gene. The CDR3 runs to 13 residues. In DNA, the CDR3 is TGTGCCAGCAGTGAAGAACAGGGGAACATTCAGTACTTC. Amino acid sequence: CASSEEQGNIQYF.

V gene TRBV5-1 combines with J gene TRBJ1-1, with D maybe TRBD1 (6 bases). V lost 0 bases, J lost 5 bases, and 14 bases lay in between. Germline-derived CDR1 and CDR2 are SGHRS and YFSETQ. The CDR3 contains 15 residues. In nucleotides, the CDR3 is TGCGCCAGCAGCTTGGATGTAGGGGGGGATACTGAAGCTTTCTTT. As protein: CASSLDVGGDTEAFF.

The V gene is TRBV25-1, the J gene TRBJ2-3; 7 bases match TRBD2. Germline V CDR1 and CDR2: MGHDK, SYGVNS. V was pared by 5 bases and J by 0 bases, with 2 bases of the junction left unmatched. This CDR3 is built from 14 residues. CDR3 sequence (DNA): TGTGCCAGCAGTAGCGGGGCTAGCACAGATACGCAGTATTTT. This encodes CASSSGASTDTQYF.

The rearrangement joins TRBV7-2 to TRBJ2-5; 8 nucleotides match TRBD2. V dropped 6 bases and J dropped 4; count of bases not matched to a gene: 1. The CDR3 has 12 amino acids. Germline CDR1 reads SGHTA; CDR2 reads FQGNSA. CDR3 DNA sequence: TGTGCCAGCAGTCGGGGGGGAGAGACCCAGTACTTC. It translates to CASSRGGETQYF.

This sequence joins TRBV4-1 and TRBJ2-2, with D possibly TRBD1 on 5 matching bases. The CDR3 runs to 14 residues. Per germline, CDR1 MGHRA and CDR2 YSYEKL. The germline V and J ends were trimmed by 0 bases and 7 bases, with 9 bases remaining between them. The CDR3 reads CASSQDRVNGELFF. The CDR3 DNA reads TGCGCCAGCAGCCAAGACAGGGTTAACGGGGAGCTGTTTTTT.

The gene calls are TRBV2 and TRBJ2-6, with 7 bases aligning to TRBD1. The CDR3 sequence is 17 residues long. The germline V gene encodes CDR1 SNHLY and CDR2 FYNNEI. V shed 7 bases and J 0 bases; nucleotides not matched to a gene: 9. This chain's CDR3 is CASTRAGGFSGANVLTF. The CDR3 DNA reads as TGTGCCAGCACTCGGGCAGGGGGATTCTCTGGGGCCAACGTCCTGACTTTC.

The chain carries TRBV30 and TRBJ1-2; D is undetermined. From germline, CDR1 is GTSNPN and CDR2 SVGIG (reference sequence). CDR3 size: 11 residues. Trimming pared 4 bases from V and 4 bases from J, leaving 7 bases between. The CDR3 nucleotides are TGTGCCTGGAACAGCCTCTATGGCTACACCTTC. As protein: CAWNSLYGYTF.

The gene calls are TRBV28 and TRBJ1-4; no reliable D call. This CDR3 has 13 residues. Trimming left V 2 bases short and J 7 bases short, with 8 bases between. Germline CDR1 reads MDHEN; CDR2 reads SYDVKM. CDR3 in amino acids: CASSLEAAEKLFF. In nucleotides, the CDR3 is TGTGCCAGCAGTTTAGAGGCAGCTGAAAAACTGTTTTTT.

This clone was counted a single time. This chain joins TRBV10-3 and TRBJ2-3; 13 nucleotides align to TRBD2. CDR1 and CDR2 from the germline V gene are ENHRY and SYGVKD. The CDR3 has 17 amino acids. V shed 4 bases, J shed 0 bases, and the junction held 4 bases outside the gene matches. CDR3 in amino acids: CAISGTSGGRSTDTQYF. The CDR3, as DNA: TGTGCCATCAGTGGGACTAGCGGGGGCCGTAGCACAGATACGCAGTATTTT.

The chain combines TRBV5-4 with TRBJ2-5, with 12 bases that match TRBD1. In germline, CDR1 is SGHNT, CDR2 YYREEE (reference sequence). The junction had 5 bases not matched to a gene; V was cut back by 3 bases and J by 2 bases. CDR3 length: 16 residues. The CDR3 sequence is CASSWGTGGVQETQYF. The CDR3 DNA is TGTGCCAGCAGCTGGGGGACAGGGGGCGTTCAAGAGACCCAGTACTTC.

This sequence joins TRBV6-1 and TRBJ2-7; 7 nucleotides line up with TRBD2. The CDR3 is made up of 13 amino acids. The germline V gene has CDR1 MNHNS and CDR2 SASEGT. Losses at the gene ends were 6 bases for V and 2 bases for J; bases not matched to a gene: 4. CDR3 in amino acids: CASRAGVPYEQYF. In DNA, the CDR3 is TGTGCCAGCAGGGCGGGGGTCCCCTACGAGCAGTACTTC.

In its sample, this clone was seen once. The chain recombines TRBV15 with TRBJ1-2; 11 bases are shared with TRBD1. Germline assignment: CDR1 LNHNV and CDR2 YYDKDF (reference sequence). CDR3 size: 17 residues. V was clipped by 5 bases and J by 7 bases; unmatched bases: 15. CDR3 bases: TGTGCCACCAGCTCCCACCAAGGTGGACAGGGGGCGGTTGGCTACACCTTC. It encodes CATSSHQGGQGAVGYTF.

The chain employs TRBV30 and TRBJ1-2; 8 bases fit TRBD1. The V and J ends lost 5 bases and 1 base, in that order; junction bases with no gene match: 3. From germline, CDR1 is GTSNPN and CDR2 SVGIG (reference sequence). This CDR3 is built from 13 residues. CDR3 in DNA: TGTGCCTGGTGGACAGGGAGTAACTATGGCTACACCTTC. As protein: CAWWTGSNYGYTF.